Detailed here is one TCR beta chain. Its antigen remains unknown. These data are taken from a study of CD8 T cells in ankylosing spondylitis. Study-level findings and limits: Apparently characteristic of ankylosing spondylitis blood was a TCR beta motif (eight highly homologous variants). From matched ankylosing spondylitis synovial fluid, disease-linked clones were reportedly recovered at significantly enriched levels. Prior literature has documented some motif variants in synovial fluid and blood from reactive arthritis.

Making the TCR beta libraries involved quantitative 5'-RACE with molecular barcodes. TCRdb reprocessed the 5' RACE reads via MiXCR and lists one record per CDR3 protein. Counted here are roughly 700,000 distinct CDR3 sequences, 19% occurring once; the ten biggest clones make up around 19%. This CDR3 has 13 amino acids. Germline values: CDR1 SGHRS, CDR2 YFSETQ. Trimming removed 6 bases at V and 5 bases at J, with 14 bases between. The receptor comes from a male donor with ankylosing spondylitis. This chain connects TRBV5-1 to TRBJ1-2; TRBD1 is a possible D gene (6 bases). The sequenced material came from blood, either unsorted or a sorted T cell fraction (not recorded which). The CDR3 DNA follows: TGCGCCAGCAAAGTGCAGGGGAATTATGGCTACACCTTC. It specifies CASKVQGNYGYTF.